These T cell receptor beta chains were read from a single sample in a study of cytomegalovirus exposure and HLA in healthy donors. Only in-frame clones appear in the TCRdb table, and some are missing; sequencing was by immunoSEQ multiplex PCR. This sample carries 100,000 or so clones, over 65% of them seen once, and the ten largest clones take 4.6%. The sequenced sample was PBMCs. The receptors were gathered from a woman aged 40 to 49 in good health and CMV-seropositive. CDR3s include the opening cysteine and the closing phenylalanine or tryptophan.

TRBJ2-1	TRBV9	CASSTTGNEQFF
TRBJ2-7	TRBV7-6	CASSLAGTGDYEQYF
TRBJ2-5	TRBV4-1	CASSQVWGQDLETQYF
TRBJ1-2	TRBV7-2	CASSLVRGLGYGYTF
TRBJ1-1	TRBV28	CASSHLGRVRNTEAFF
TRBJ2-3	TRBV5-4	CASSFDPRQGTDTQYF
TRBJ2-1	TRBV7-3	CASSLFSGAREQFF
TRBJ2-1	TRBV9	CASSVELAGNEQFF
TRBJ2-7	TRBV9	CASSAGLAVPYEQYF
TRBJ2-3	TRBV27	CASSPTRGRWDTQYF
TRBJ2-5	TRBV11-3	CASSSPPGLAGPQETQYF
TRBJ1-1	TRBV7-9	CASSSMNTEAFF
TRBJ1-2	TRBV6-5	CASSPPDSYGYTF
TRBJ2-7	TRBV9	CASSAGTGYEQYF
TRBJ2-3	TRBV14	CASSPRQGYNTQYF
TRBJ2-7	TRBV6-6	CASSPRAGDYEQYF
TRBJ2-7	TRBV11-3	CASSGLAGGAYEQYF
TRBJ2-7	TRBV4-3	CASSQDQAGWSYEQYF
TRBJ2-5	TRBV13	CASSPPSGIQETQYF
TRBJ2-2	TRBV19	CASSIGTGHTGELFF
TRBJ1-3	TRBV6-4	CASSGSRASSGNTIYF
TRBJ2-5	TRBV9	CASSQGNRETQYF
TRBJ2-3	TRBV6-5	CASSRSTDTQYF
TRBJ2-2	TRBV25-1	CASSGGAAANTGELFF
TRBJ2-7	TRBV6-1	CASSELEAGNLYEQYF
TRBJ2-4	TRBV7-2	CASSSGAKNIQYF
TRBJ2-3	TRBV4-3	CASSHGGAGGTDTQYF
TRBJ2-2	TRBV7-2	CASSTRDLHTGELFF
TRBJ1-1	TRBV23-1	CASSHNNRVLLLNTEAFF
TRBJ2-2	TRBV5-4	CASSLGSENTGELFF
TRBJ2-1	TRBV28	CASSLGLLAGGANEQFF
TRBJ1-5	TRBV7-8	CASSLTRTGIDQPQHF
TRBJ2-1	TRBV7-6	CASSFSRRHQSAGGVEQFF
TRBJ2-2	TRBV18	CASRGSDATGELFF
TRBJ2-7	TRBV13	CASSKRLAGGLGEQYF
TRBJ2-7	TRBV6-1	CASSEVFRLAAYEQYF
TRBJ1-1	TRBV7-8	CASSLDGREAFF
TRBJ2-5	TRBV7-2	CASSLQGYETQYF
TRBJ1-3	TRBV9	CASSPDPRGPGNTIYF
TRBJ2-3	TRBV2	CASNSLATDTQYF
TRBJ1-2	TRBV5-6	CASSLKRWGYTF
TRBJ1-1	TRBV7-9	CASSQNAGPRMTEAFF
TRBJ2-7	TRBV2	CAGQFGTSETYYEQYF
TRBJ2-7	TRBV9	CASSVGLADYEQYF
TRBJ1-5	TRBV5-4	CASSPDRGPDQPQHF
TRBJ1-2	TRBV11-2	CASSLRPGNGYTF
TRBJ2-7	TRBV11-3	CASSPNPGTLRYF
TRBJ2-1	TRBV19	CASSIAGGPPNNEQFF
TRBJ2-2	TRBV4-3	CASSQGGDNTGELFF
TRBJ2-3	TRBV2	CASSDSAGGPTDTQYF
TRBJ2-5	TRBV7-2	CASSLKRDQVETQYF
TRBJ2-7	TRBV19	CASSTAGMNEQYF
TRBJ2-7	TRBV30	CAWSLLGGGPYF
TRBJ2-1	TRBV9	CASSVGIAGYDEQFF
TRBJ1-5	TRBV7-9	CASSPGVGNQPQHF
TRBJ2-6	TRBV4-2	CASSPFPAGGSSGANVLTF